This TCR beta chain is drawn from a study of shared clonotypes between healthy human individuals. Study-wide points: Around 4.7% was the fraction of naive CD4 clonotypes found shared across a few donors. Naive subsets usually exceeded memory subsets in estimated richness. Sampling covered nothing but blood. Tissue TCR repertoires likely differ from those found in blood.

Per sorted-subset replicate PCR, input was 200 to 250 ng DNA, representing about 30,000 T cell genomes. The method was immunoSEQ multiplex PCR; TCRdb's version includes in-frame clones alone and lacks a portion of them. The sample lists 2 million to 2.5 million clones, 92% occurring once. Note on this clone: Its antigen is still unknown.

V gave up 5 bases and J gave up 4 bases; unmatched junction bases: 14. This CDR3 contains 17 residues. Germline loops: CDR1 SGHTA, CDR2 FQGNSA. The sequence was obtained from a man between 18 and 35 years old in good health. Some clones in this sample may be carry-over from other donors' samples. The chain is built from TRBV7-2 and TRBJ2-3; 8 bases are a match to TRBD2. Sequencing input: naive CD4+ T cells from PBMCs. Noted subset: CD45RA+ positively selected. CDR3 nucleotides: TGTGCCAGCAGCCAAAGAAGCGGGGGAAGGATTGCAGATACGCAGTATTTT. It is translated as CASSQRSGGRIADTQYF. Drawing the rest from reference TRBV7-2 and TRBJ2-3, the complete variable domain is GAGVSQSPSNKVTEKGKDVELRCDPISGHTALYWYRQSLGQGLEFLIYFQGNSAPDKSGLPSDRFSAERTGGSVSTLTIQRTQQEDSAVYLCASSQRSGGRIADTQYFGPGTRLTVL.